The 13 T cell receptor beta chains below were found in one sample sequenced in a study of sequential checkpoint blockade in melanoma. Profiling relied on immunoSEQ multiplex PCR, and the TCRdb table lists in-frame clones only, not all of them. The sample has 15,000 to 20,000 clones, about 92% seen once; the top ten hold about 23%. Stated treatment: randomized to nivolumab then ipilimumab (arm A) or the reverse (arm B). The input for sequencing was CD8+ T cells sorted from blood (inferred from file names), taken from a patient given nivolumab and ipilimumab in sequence. The receptors shown here come from a human donor with melanoma.

The V call is TRBV11-1, the J call TRBJ2-7, with 7 bases aligning to TRBD1. This CDR3 is 14 amino acids long. CDR1 SGHAT and CDR2 FQDESV come from the germline V gene (reference sequence). V dropped 5 bases and J dropped 0; count of bases not matched to a gene: 4. DNA for the CDR3: TGTGCCAGCAGCCCCCGGGACAGCTCCTACGAGCAGTACTTC. Its protein product is CASSPRDSSYEQYF.

This chain connects TRBV20-1 to TRBJ1-4, with 8 nucleotides matching TRBD1. The CDR3 has 10 residues. Losses at the gene ends were 7 bases for V and 13 bases for J; bases not matched to a gene: 5. Germline CDR1 DFQATT, CDR2 SNEGSKA (reference sequence). In DNA, the CDR3 is TGCAGTGTTCCGGGACAGGCACTGTTTTTT. This encodes CSVPGQALFF.

The rearrangement uses TRBV20-1 and TRBJ1-1, with 7 bases lining up with TRBD1. The germline gives CDR1 DFQATT, CDR2 SNEGSKA (reference sequence). The CDR3 is made up of 10 amino acids. Losses at the gene ends were 5 bases for V and 8 bases for J; bases not matched to a gene: 2. CDR3 region: CSAPDREAFF. The CDR3 bases are TGCAGTGCTCCGGACAGGGAAGCTTTCTTT.

The chain uses TRBV5-1 and TRBJ1-4, with D possibly matching TRBD1 (6 bases). The germline gives CDR1 SGHRS, CDR2 YFSETQ. V lost 0 bases and J lost 4, with 13 bases in between. CDR3 size: 16 residues. As DNA, the CDR3 is TGCGCCAGCAGCTTGGGGACAGACGTTATTAATGAAAAACTGTTTTTT. Amino acids: CASSLGTDVINEKLFF.

This clone was seen only once. The chain has TRBV28 and TRBJ1-5, with a possible D match to TRBD1 (5 bases). V gave up 8 bases and J gave up 7 bases, with 12 bases separating them. There are 12 residues in the CDR3. Germline V gene lookup returns CDR1 MDHEN and CDR2 SYDVKM. CDR3 sequence: CASSFGGQPQHF. Written as DNA, the CDR3 is TGTGCCAGCTCGTTCGGGGGGCAGCCCCAGCATTTT.

The gene calls are TRBV6-5 and TRBJ2-7; no clear D gene. The CDR3 is 15 residues long. The germline V and J ends were trimmed by 2 bases and 5 bases, with 16 bases remaining between them. CDR1 MNHEY and CDR2 SVGAGI come from the germline V gene. The CDR3 DNA reads TGTGCCAGCAGTTACCTCCCGTTCGACTGGGACGAGCAGTACTTC. Translating it yields CASSYLPFDWDEQYF.

The chain employs TRBV19 and TRBJ2-7; D gene ambiguous. Germline V CDR1 and CDR2: LNHDA, SQIVND (reference sequence). CDR3 length: 13 amino acids. Between the trimmed V and J ends, which lost 1 base and 3 bases, there was a span of 7 bases. The CDR3 coding sequence is TGTGCCAGTAGTATAGTTTACGGCTACGAGCAGTACTTC. Translation: CASSIVYGYEQYF.

The rearrangement links TRBV28 to TRBJ2-1; TRBD2 is a possible D gene (6 bases). CDR1 MDHEN and CDR2 SYDVKM come from the germline V gene. The CDR3 is 15 amino acids. V was clipped by 1 base and J by 5 bases, with 12 bases between them. In nucleotides, the CDR3 is TGTGCCAGCAGTTTATTGGGGGGAAGGGACAATGAGCAGTTCTTC. It is translated as CASSLLGGRDNEQFF.

This chain joins TRBV6-1 and TRBJ1-1; D not resolved. Trimming took 4 bases from V and 1 from J, leaving 19 bases between them. The germline gives CDR1 MNHNS, CDR2 SASEGT. The CDR3 spans 17 residues. CDR3 sequence (DNA): TGTGCCAGCAGTGCTATAAAATTGACAAGCCCGAACACTGAAGCTTTCTTT. Translating gives CASSAIKLTSPNTEAFF.

The chain has TRBV27 and TRBJ2-7, with 8 bases aligning to TRBD2. Germline lookup yields CDR1 MNHEY and CDR2 SMNVEV (reference sequence). V was pared by 6 bases and J by 1 base, with 11 bases of the junction left unmatched. This CDR3 is 16 amino acids long. This CDR3 is CASSQTAGAPSYEQYV. CDR3 coding DNA: TGTGCCAGCAGCCAAACAGCGGGGGCACCGTCCTACGAGCAGTACGTC.

The V call is TRBV4-1, the J call TRBJ1-4; maybe TRBD1 (6 bases). Trimming shortened V by 1 base and J by 8 bases, and 8 bases separated the two germline ends. The CDR3 loop spans 13 amino acids. The germline V gene encodes CDR1 MGHRA and CDR2 YSYEKL. The CDR3 DNA reads as TGCGCCAGCAGCCAAGTGGGGGCGGAAAAACTGTTTTTT. Protein: CASSQVGAEKLFF.

J is TRBJ2-7 and V is TRBV2, with 8 bases identical to TRBD1. This CDR3 comprises 14 residues. With V trimmed by 5 bases and J by 6 bases, 9 bases remained unmatched. Germline V lookup: CDR1 SNHLY, CDR2 FYNNEI. The CDR3 DNA is TGTGCCAGCAGTCCCTTTATCGACAGGGGCGAGCAGTACGTC. Its protein is CASSPFIDRGEQYV.

This chain uses TRBV7-9 with TRBJ2-7; D possibly corresponds to TRBD2 (6 bases). Trimming stripped 4 bases from V and 2 bases from J, with 9 bases between. The CDR3 covers 13 residues. The germline CDR1 and CDR2 sequences are SEHNR and FQNEAQ (reference sequence). For the CDR3, the DNA is TGTGCCAGCAGCTGGGGCGGGGCCTACGAGCAGTACTTC. It translates to CASSWGGAYEQYF. Filled out from reference TRBV7-9 and TRBJ2-7, the complete variable domain reads DTGVSQNPRHKITKRGQNVTFRCDPISEHNRLYWYRQTLGQGPEFLTYFQNEAQLEKSRLLSDRFSAERPKGSFSTLEIQRTEQGDSAMYLCASSWGGAYEQYFGPGTRLTVT.